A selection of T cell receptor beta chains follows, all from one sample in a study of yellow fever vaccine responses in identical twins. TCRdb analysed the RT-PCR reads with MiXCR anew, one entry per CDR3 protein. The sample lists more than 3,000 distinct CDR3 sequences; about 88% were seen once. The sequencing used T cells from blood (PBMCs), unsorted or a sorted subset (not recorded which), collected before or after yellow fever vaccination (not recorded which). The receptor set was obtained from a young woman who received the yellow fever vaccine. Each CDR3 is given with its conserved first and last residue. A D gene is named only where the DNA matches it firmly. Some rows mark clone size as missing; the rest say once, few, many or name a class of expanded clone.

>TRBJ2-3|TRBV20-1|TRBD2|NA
CSADPLWLAGGPSGIDTQYF
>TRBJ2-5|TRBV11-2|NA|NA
CASSLSGGETQYF
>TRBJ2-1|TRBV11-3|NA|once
CASSPRQAYNEQFF
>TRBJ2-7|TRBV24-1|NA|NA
CATSRGYEQYF
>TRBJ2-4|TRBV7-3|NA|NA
CASSLRGRGRRQYF
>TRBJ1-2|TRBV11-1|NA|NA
CASSVGRISNYGYTF
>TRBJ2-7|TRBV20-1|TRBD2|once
CSARGLAGAAYEQYF
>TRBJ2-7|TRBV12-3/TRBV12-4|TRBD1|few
CASSWDSSWEQYF
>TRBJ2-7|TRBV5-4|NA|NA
CASSFETGAYEQYF
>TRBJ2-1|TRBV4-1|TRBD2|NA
CASSQYGTMDEQFF
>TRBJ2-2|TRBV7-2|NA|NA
CASSLNTGELFF
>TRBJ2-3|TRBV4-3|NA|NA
CASSPLGGTDTQYF
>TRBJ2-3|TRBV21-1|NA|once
CASSKGLVRDTQYF
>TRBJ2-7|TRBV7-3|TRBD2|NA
CASSFGGGNEQYF
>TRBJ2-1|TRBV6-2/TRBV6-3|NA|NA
CASSYPLDRPNEQFF
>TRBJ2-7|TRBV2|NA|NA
CASSDYSYEQYF
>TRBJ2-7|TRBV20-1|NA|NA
CSARDLSYEQYF
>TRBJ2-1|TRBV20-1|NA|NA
CSATQQGLTYNEQFF
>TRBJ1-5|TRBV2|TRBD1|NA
CASSDQGDQPQHF
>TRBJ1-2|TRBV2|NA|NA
CASRGPGANYGYTF
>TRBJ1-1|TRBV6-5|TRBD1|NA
CASSSPGQGAKNTEAFF
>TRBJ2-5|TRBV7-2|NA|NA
CASSLNQETQYF
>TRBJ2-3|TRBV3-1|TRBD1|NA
CASSQSGGVTQYF
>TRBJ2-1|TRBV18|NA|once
CASSPLLGPYNEQFF
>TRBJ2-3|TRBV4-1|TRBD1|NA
CASRSGTGGATDTQYF
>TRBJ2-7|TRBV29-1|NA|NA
CSVDGGTPYEQYF
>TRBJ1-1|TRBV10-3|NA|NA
CAISESYEAFF
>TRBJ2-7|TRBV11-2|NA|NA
CASSRWGRGYEQYF
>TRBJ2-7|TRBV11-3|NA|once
CASSSSNYEQYF
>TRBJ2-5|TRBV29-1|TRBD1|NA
CSVGDRVWETQYF
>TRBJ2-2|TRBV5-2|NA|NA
CASNTLGTGGAGMANTGELFF
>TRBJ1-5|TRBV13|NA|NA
CASSLVGGNQPQHF
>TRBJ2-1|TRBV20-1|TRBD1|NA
CSAPTEDRAYNEQFF
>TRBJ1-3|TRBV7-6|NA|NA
CASSLGAPGSTIYF
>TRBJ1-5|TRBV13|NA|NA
CASNSDTNQPQHF
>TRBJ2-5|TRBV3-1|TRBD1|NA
CASSRPGQGLQTQYF
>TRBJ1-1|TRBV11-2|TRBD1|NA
CASSSRTGRVDTEAFF
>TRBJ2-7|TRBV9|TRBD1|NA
CASSGSGTGGLREQYF
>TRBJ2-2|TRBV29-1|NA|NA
CSGRGSNTGELFF
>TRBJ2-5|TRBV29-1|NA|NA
CSVIDRPGGTQYF
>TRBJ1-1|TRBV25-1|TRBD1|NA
CASSGDRGQGAEAFF
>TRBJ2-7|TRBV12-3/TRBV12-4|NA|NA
CASSLGRSPSYEQYF
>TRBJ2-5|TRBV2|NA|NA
CASSESVETQYF
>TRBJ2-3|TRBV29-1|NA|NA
CSVGVGLGVNTQYF
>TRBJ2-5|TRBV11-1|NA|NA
CAGWGEETQYF
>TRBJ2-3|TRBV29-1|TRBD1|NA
CSALPLARTGLTDTQYF
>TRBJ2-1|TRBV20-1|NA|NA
CSARPAVSSYNEQFF
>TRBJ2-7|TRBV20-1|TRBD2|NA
CSAMTSGYEQYF
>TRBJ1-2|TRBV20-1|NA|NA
CSAGVGDRAYGYTF
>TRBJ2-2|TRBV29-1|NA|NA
CSVGRGGPGELFF
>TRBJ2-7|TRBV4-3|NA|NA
CASSQDRQATYEQYF
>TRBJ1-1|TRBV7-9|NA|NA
CASSFNFANTEAFF
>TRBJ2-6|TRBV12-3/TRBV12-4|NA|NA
CASSFSGANVLTF
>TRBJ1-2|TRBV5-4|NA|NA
CASSLGVVANYGYTF